This T cell receptor beta chain was profiled in a study of control samples from healthy donors and cancer patients. The protocol was immunoSEQ multiplex PCR, while the TCRdb copy is restricted to in-frame clones and leaves out a portion. The table includes about 130,000 clones, more than 85% detected once. The source of this sequence is a man aged 18 to 35 in good health. The sequenced sample consisted of blood.

The CDR3 reads CASSLLSLDGGPLNTEAFF. Written as DNA, the CDR3 is TGTGCCAGCAGTTTATTGTCACTTGACGGGGGGCCCTTGAACACTGAAGCTTTCTTT. J is TRBJ1-1 and V is TRBV27; D might be TRBD1 (6 bases). The CDR3 consists of 19 residues. The V gene lost 1 base and the J gene lost 0 bases, with 21 bases spanning the gap. Germline V gives CDR1 MNHEY, CDR2 SMNVEV (reference sequence).